Below are 16 T cell receptor beta chains sequenced from a single sample in a study of shared clonotypes between healthy human individuals. TCRdb's copy holds only in-frame clones and misses some; the assay was immunoSEQ multiplex PCR. This sample yields almost 750,000 clones, of which around 70% are seen a single time; around 1.8% belongs to the top ten. Sequencing was done on a sample of memory CD4+ T cells sorted from blood. Subset noted: CD45RA-negative fraction. All receptors derive from a woman in her 30s in good health.

The chain employs TRBV5-5 and TRBJ2-3, with a tentative D call TRBD2 (6 bases). CDR3 length: 13 residues. The germline V gene encodes CDR1 SGHKS and CDR2 YYEKEE (reference sequence). The V and J ends lost 4 bases and 3 bases respectively, with 9 bases between them. CDR3 residues: CASSRDSTDTQYF. DNA for the CDR3: TGTGCCAGCAGCCGGGACTCGACAGATACGCAGTATTTT.

The chain has TRBV28 and TRBJ2-3; D possibly corresponds to TRBD2 (5 bases). The CDR3 totals 16 residues. Between the trimmed V and J ends, which lost 6 bases and 0 bases, there was a span of 16 bases. Germline CDR1 and CDR2: MDHEN and SYDVKM. The CDR3 DNA reads as TGTGCCAGCAGGGGTAACCGGAGACTAAGCACAGATACGCAGTATTTT. Its protein product is CASRGNRRLSTDTQYF.

This clone has only one observation. The chain couples TRBV27 to TRBJ1-4; D gene ambiguous. The V and J ends lost 4 bases and 7 bases respectively, with 10 bases between them. CDR1 and CDR2 from the germline V gene are MNHEY and SMNVEV (reference sequence). The CDR3 runs to 13 residues. The CDR3 DNA sequence: TGTGCCAGCAGTTCTAAATGGGGTGAAAAACTGTTTTTT. Translation: CASSSKWGEKLFF.

This chain connects TRBV18 to TRBJ1-3, with D hard to call. Germline assignment: CDR1 KGHSH and CDR2 LQKENI. The CDR3 covers 14 residues. Trimming took off 3 bases at V and 4 bases at J, with 10 bases between the two ends. CDR3 nucleotides: TGTGCCAGCTCACCGAGCACAGCAGGAAACACCATATATTTT. Its protein product is CASSPSTAGNTIYF.

The V call is TRBV29-1, the J call TRBJ1-1; no firm D call. V was cut by 0 bases and J by 11 bases, with 7 bases left in between. Looked up from germline, CDR1 is SQVTM and CDR2 is ANQGSEA. CDR3 size: 10 residues. For the CDR3, the DNA is TGCAGCGTTGAAGATCATGGGGCTTTCTTT. This sequence encodes CSVEDHGAFF.

The rearrangement links TRBV29-1 to TRBJ1-4; no clear D. The CDR3 is 14 amino acids. Germline CDR1 SQVTM, CDR2 ANQGSEA. V was trimmed by 4 bases and J by 5 bases, leaving 14 bases between them. Here the CDR3 DNA reads TGCAGCGTTGGGTTGCCTCCCGAAAATGAAAAACTGTTTTTT. Amino acids: CSVGLPPENEKLFF.

This clone was detected a few times. V is TRBV27 and J is TRBJ1-3; D not certain. Germline V gene data show CDR1 as MNHEY and CDR2 as SMNVEV (reference sequence). V was pared by 8 bases and J by 0 bases, with 14 bases between. The CDR3 covers 15 residues. CDR3 DNA: TGTGCCAGCGCCCTCGGATTTGGCTCTGGAAACACCATATATTTT. Translated, it gives CASALGFGSGNTIYF.

As to this clone: The sample has other DNA sequences that encode this CDR3 too. V is TRBV28 and J is TRBJ2-7; 11 bases fit TRBD2. This CDR3 region has 14 residues. V was clipped by 6 bases and J by 0 bases; unmatched bases: 1. Germline-derived CDR1 and CDR2 are MDHEN and SYDVKM. The CDR3: CASRTSGNSYEQYF. Here the CDR3 DNA reads TGTGCCAGCAGGACTAGCGGGAACTCCTACGAGCAGTACTTC.

Points on this clone: Other DNA sequences in the same sample also yield this CDR3. J is TRBJ2-5 and V is TRBV29-1, with a weak D call TRBD2 (6 bases). CDR3 size: 12 residues. Germline assignment: CDR1 SQVTM and CDR2 ANQGSEA. Trimming removed 6 bases at V and 5 bases at J, with 13 bases between. CDR3 region: CSVGGRVETQYF. CDR3 DNA sequence: TGCAGCGTCGGGGGACGCGTGGAGACCCAGTACTTC.

V and J are TRBV11-2 and TRBJ2-1, with 7 nucleotides matching TRBD1. This CDR3 region has 13 residues. Unmatched junction bases numbered 4, after V lost 6 bases and J lost 5 bases. Germline CDR1 SGHAT, CDR2 FQNNGV. The DNA for the CDR3 is TGTGCCAGCAGATTGGGACAGAACAATGAGCAGTTCTTC. Its protein product is CASRLGQNNEQFF.

The chain carries TRBV11-2 and TRBJ2-3, with 11 bases identical to TRBD2. Germline trimming cut 6 bases from V and 3 bases from J; bases unmatched to any gene: 5. CDR3 length equals 15 residues. Per the germline V gene, CDR1 is SGHAT and CDR2 is FQNNGV. The CDR3 DNA follows: TGTGCCAGCAGGGCCTGGACTAGCGGGACAGATACGCAGTATTTT. Translated: CASRAWTSGTDTQYF.

The V and J genes are TRBV27 and TRBJ2-7, with D hard to call. The length of the CDR3 is 13 residues. The V gene's germline CDR1 is MNHEY and CDR2 SMNVEV (reference sequence). V gave up 8 bases and J gave up 2 bases, with 13 bases separating them. In DNA form, the CDR3 reads TGTGCCAGCCCTACCCCGCTTACCTACGAGCAGTACTTC. This encodes CASPTPLTYEQYF.

V gene TRBV10-2 combines with J gene TRBJ1-1, with D unresolved. V gave up 5 bases and J gave up 1 base, with 8 bases separating them. The germline V gene has CDR1 WSHSY and CDR2 SAAADI. CDR3 size: 13 residues. The CDR3 loop is CASSFSQNTEAFF. The CDR3 DNA reads as TGCGCCAGCAGTTTCTCTCAGAACACTGAAGCTTTCTTT.

This chain connects TRBV2 to TRBJ1-2, with TRBD1 identical over 8 bases. V dropped 6 bases and J dropped 9; count of bases not matched to a gene: 12. Germline-derived CDR1 and CDR2 are SNHLY and FYNNEI. This CDR3 is built from 14 residues. In DNA, the CDR3 is TGTGCCAGCAGCCCCGGACAGGGTTATGGTCGCTACACCTTC. Translation: CASSPGQGYGRYTF.

The V call is TRBV4-1, the J call TRBJ2-2; D possibly corresponds to TRBD1 (5 bases). CDR1 is MGHRA, CDR2 YSYEKL, per germline. The V and J ends lost 1 base and 7 bases respectively, with 16 bases between them. CDR3 size: 16 residues. CDR3 sequence (DNA): TGCGCCAGCAGCCAAGGCAGGGCATTTGGTGGCGGGGAGCTGTTTTTT. It specifies CASSQGRAFGGGELFF.

The chain joins TRBV11-2 to TRBJ2-7; D uncertain. CDR1 SGHAT and CDR2 FQNNGV come from the germline V gene. Trimming pared 0 bases from V and 6 bases from J, leaving 9 bases between. CDR3 size: 13 residues. The CDR3 DNA reads as TGTGCCAGCAGCTTAGACTACAGTCGCGAGCAGTACTTC. Its protein product is CASSLDYSREQYF.